This T cell receptor beta chain was sequenced in a study of TIL therapy for anti-PD-1-resistant metastatic lung cancer. Looking at the study overall: Tumors had a median PD-L1 proportion score of approximately 6.4%.

The time point here: pre-treatment sample, taken before nivolumab and TIL therapy. The CDR3 covers 15 residues. Germline CDR1 is LNHNV and CDR2 is YYDKDF (reference sequence). V lost 1 base and J lost 8; bases outside the gene matches: 6. This was the immunoSEQ v3 assay. The table came from immunoSEQ multiplex PCR; TCRdb's copy has only in-frame clones and leaves some out. The sample has approximately 40,000 clones, roughly 70% seen once; the top ten hold approximately 5.3%. The study's findings and limits: Infused TIL clonotypes partially replaced the baseline blood repertoire, then decayed over months.

As to this clone: Its antigen is undetermined.

The rearrangement links TRBV15 to TRBJ1-4, with 8 positions matching TRBD1. The sample in question was blood, obtained at baseline. This TCR was sampled from a person between 25 and 80 years old with non-small cell lung cancer. The CDR3 spells CATSRGGQGEEKLFF. The CDR3 bases are TGTGCCACCAGCAGAGGAGGACAGGGTGAGGAAAAACTGTTTTTT.